Following are 7 T cell receptor beta chains from one sample sequenced in a study of cytomegalovirus exposure and HLA in healthy donors. A multiplex PCR was run with 60 Vbeta primers and 13 Jbeta primers. TCRdb's copy holds only in-frame clones and misses some; the assay was immunoSEQ multiplex PCR. This table has roughly 120,000 clones, around three quarters appearing once. The sequencing sample was made of PBMCs. These receptor sequences come from a woman in her twenties or thirties in good health and CMV-seronegative.

The CDR3 nucleotides read TGTGCCAGCAGCCAGCGGACAGCCTTGAACACTGAAGCTTTCTTT. Translating gives CASSQRTALNTEAFF. The chain employs TRBV4-2 and TRBJ1-1, with D perhaps TRBD1 (6 bases). Germline V gene sequence: CDR1 LGHNA, CDR2 YNFKEQ. CDR3 length equals 15 residues. Trimming pared 3 bases from V and 0 bases from J, leaving 11 bases between.

This clone appeared once. The chain links TRBV5-6 to TRBJ2-7; D is unresolved. This CDR3 is built from 13 residues. Germline loops: CDR1 SGHDT, CDR2 YYEEEE. Trimming removed 0 bases at V and 3 bases at J, with 7 bases between. CDR3 region: CASSLGSDYEQYF. The CDR3 nucleotides read TGTGCCAGCAGCTTGGGGAGTGACTACGAGCAGTACTTC.

The V gene is TRBV7-9, the J gene TRBJ1-1, with 10 bases that match TRBD1. After removal of 5 bases from V and 3 bases from J, the junction contained 6 bases not matched to a gene. Germline-derived CDR1 and CDR2 are SEHNR and FQNEAQ (reference sequence). The CDR3 is 15 amino acids. Here the CDR3 reads CASSARQGADTEAFF. Here the CDR3 DNA reads TGTGCCAGCAGCGCCCGACAGGGGGCGGACACTGAAGCTTTCTTT.

The genes are TRBV1 and TRBJ2-1; TRBD2 reflects the table's D call only, with no check against the DNA. TRBV1 corresponds to a pseudogene. The CDR3 consists of 18 residues. CDR3 DNA sequence: TGCACCAGCAGCCCTACTGATGGACTAGCAGAAAGCTACAATGAGCAGTTCTTC. It encodes CTSSPTDGLAESYNEQFF.

This clone appeared a few times. The rearrangement joins TRBV11-1 to TRBJ2-7; 10 bases align to TRBD2. Looked up from germline, CDR1 is SGHAT and CDR2 is FQDESV (reference sequence). CDR3 length equals 15 residues. J gave up 5 bases and V 3 bases, and 7 bases lay outside the gene matches. DNA for the CDR3: TGTGCCAGCAGCTTCTTTAGCGGGGGGCGGCACGAGCAGTACTTC. Amino acid sequence: CASSFFSGGRHEQYF.

The CDR3 coding sequence is TGTGCCTGGAGTCTAGCGGGGGTGCCCCAGTACTTC. The encoded protein is CAWSLAGVPQYF. This rearrangement joins TRBV30 to TRBJ2-5; 10 bases align to TRBD2. Germline assignment: CDR1 GTSNPN and CDR2 SVGIG (reference sequence). This CDR3 is 12 amino acids long. J gave up 9 bases and V 2 bases, and 3 bases lay outside the gene matches.

The chain employs TRBV29-1 and TRBJ2-1, with TRBD2 matching 7 bases. V dropped 5 bases and J dropped 1; count of bases not matched to a gene: 5. This CDR3 comprises 14 residues. Germline lookup yields CDR1 SQVTM and CDR2 ANQGSEA. CDR3 DNA: TGCAGCGTTTCGGGGGGAACGTCCTACAATGAGCAGTTCTTC. It translates to CSVSGGTSYNEQFF.